The 6 T cell receptor beta chains below all came from one sample that was sequenced in a study of T cells after yellow fever vaccination. From the 5' RACE reads, TCRdb called clonotypes with MiXCR, one entry per CDR3 protein. The table includes fewer than 650,000 distinct CDR3 sequences, 20% to 25% detected once. The sequencing used PBMCs, collected 20 to 25 days after the first yellow fever vaccination. All receptors derive from a man younger than 35 who received the YFV17D yellow fever vaccine.

This clonotype was observed a handful of times. V and J are TRBV18 and TRBJ2-3, with D hard to call. CDR3 size: 14 residues. CDR1 is KGHSH and CDR2 is LQKENI in the germline V gene. V lost 3 bases and J 2 bases, leaving 9 bases between the germline ends. The CDR3 DNA is TGTGCCAGCTCACCCCCCTCGGACACAGATACGCAGTATTTT. Amino acid sequence: CASSPPSDTDTQYF.

CDR3 region: CASSRGGPNSEQFF. The CDR3 DNA reads TGTGCCAGCAGCAGGGGGGGTCCAAATTCCGAGCAGTTCTTC. J is TRBJ2-1 and V is TRBV5-4; the D gene is possibly TRBD2 (7 bases). The V end lost 4 bases, the J end lost 10 bases, and 18 bases lay between the germline ends. CDR3 length: 14 residues. Germline V gene lookup returns CDR1 SGHNT and CDR2 YYREEE (reference sequence).

The chain carries TRBV7-3 and TRBJ2-1; perhaps TRBD2 as D (6 bases). V dropped 2 bases and J dropped 5 bases, with 13 bases sitting between them. The CDR3 contains 15 residues. The germline V gene encodes CDR1 SGHTA and CDR2 FQGTGA. The CDR3 spells CASSLSGDRNNEQFF. DNA of the CDR3: TGTGCCAGCAGCTTATCGGGGGATAGGAACAATGAGCAGTTCTTC. The entire variable domain, with the rest obtained from reference TRBV7-3 and TRBJ2-1, is as follows: GAGVSQTPSNKVTEKGKYVELRCDPISGHTALYWYRQSLGQGPEFLIYFQGTGAADDSGLPNDRFFAVRPEGSVSTLKIQRTERGDSAVYLCASSLSGDRNNEQFFGPGTRLTVL.

This clonotype has only a few counts. The V gene is TRBV7-3, the J gene TRBJ2-1; 11 positions agree with TRBD2. Per germline, CDR1 SGHTA and CDR2 FQGTGA. The CDR3 length is 15 residues. V dropped 5 bases and J dropped 10; count of bases not matched to a gene: 10. CDR3 protein: CASSLGLAGFKEQFF. The CDR3 DNA sequence: TGTGCCAGCAGCCTCGGACTAGCGGGTTTCAAAGAGCAGTTCTTC.

The J gene is TRBJ1-5, the V gene TRBV11-2, with TRBD1 as a possible D gene (6 bases). CDR1 and CDR2 from the germline V gene are SGHAT and FQNNGV. Trimming took 5 bases from V and 1 from J, leaving 12 bases between them. CDR3 length equals 15 residues. The CDR3 coding sequence is TGTGCCAGCAGCCACCAGGGGAGAAGCAATCAGCCCCAGCATTTT. Translated: CASSHQGRSNQPQHF.

This clonotype was seen ten or more times. This rearrangement joins TRBV2 to TRBJ2-1; tentative D call: TRBD1 (6 bases). CDR1 and CDR2 (germline): SNHLY, FYNNEI. V lost 6 bases and J 5 bases, leaving 14 bases between the germline ends. This CDR3 is built from 14 residues. CDR3 sequence: CASRPGHLNNEQFF. CDR3 bases: TGTGCCAGCAGGCCGGGACACCTCAACAATGAGCAGTTCTTC.